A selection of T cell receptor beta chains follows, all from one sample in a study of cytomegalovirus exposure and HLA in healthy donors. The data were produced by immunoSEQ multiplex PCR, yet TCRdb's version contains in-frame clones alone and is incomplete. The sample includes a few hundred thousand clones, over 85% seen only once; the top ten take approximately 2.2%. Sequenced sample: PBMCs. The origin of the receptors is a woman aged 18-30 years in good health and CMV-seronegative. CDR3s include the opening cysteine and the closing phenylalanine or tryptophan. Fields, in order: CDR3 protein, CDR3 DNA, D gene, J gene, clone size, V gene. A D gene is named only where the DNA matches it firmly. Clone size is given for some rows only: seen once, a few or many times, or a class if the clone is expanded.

CASSFVLAGGTDATDTQYF | TGTGCCAGCAGCTTTGTACTAGCGGGGGGCACGGATGCAACAGATACGCAGTATTTT | - | TRBJ2-3 | - | TRBV12-1
CASSQDRVSNQPQHF | TGCGCCAGCAGCCAGGACAGGGTTAGCAATCAGCCCCAGCATTTT | TRBD1 | TRBJ1-5 | - | TRBV4-1
CASSQMGRTSGGSDTQYF | TGTGCCAGCAGCCAGATGGGCCGGACTAGCGGGGGGTCGGATACGCAGTATTTT | TRBD2 | TRBJ2-3 | - | TRBV7-2
CASRKMDLSGENTIYF | TGTGCCAGCAGAAAAATGGACCTTTCGGGGGAAAACACCATATATTTT | - | TRBJ1-3 | - | TRBV27
CASSVSWGGINEQFF | TGTGCCAGCAGTGTTAGTTGGGGGGGGATCAATGAGCAGTTCTTC | TRBD2 | TRBJ2-1 | - | TRBV2
CASSLGGAYSPLHF | TGTGCCAGCAGCTTAGGGGGGGCCTATTCACCCCTCCACTTT | - | TRBJ1-6 | few | TRBV7-3
CASRDPGTGDNSPLHF | TGTGCCAGCAGAGACCCTGGGACAGGGGATAATTCACCCCTCCACTTT | TRBD1 | TRBJ1-6 | - | TRBV6-4
CATSPRDRGSPLHF | TGTGCCACCAGCCCTCGGGACAGGGGTTCACCCCTCCACTTT | TRBD1 | TRBJ1-6 | - | TRBV15
CAWSPSSNTEAFF | TGTGCCTGGAGTCCTAGCTCGAATACTGAAGCTTTCTTT | - | TRBJ1-1 | - | TRBV30
CASGWTGDQPQHF | TGTGCCAGTGGATGGACAGGTGATCAGCCCCAGCATTTT | TRBD1 | TRBJ1-5 | - | TRBV19
CAMARDRGPTNYGYTF | TGTGCCATGGCCCGGGACAGGGGCCCTACTAACTATGGCTACACCTTC | TRBD1 | TRBJ1-2 | - | TRBV19
CASMVGQGGTEAFF | TGTGCCAGCATGGTGGGGCAGGGAGGCACTGAAGCTTTCTTT | - | TRBJ1-1 | few | TRBV6-1
CAIRRGLEETQYF | TGTGCCATAAGGCGGGGGCTGGAAGAGACCCAGTACTTC | - | TRBJ2-5 | - | TRBV7-6
CAWSPLGPDTEAFF | TGTGCCTGGAGTCCCCTCGGTCCGGACACTGAAGCTTTCTTT | - | TRBJ1-1 | - | TRBV30
CASSESRRGLNNEQFF | TGTGCCAGCAGTGAATCTCGGCGGGGACTCAACAATGAGCAGTTCTTC | - | TRBJ2-1 | - | TRBV6-1
CASGLQGGTYEQYF | TGTGCTAGTGGTTTGCAGGGGGGAACCTACGAGCAGTACTTC | - | TRBJ2-7 | - | TRBV12-5
CASRPWENEQYF | TGTGCCAGCCGCCCGTGGGAGAACGAGCAGTACTTC | - | TRBJ2-7 | once | TRBV2
CANRDRGIETQYF | TGTGCCAACCGGGACAGGGGAATCGAGACCCAGTACTTC | TRBD1 | TRBJ2-5 | - | TRBV2
CASSLDFETQYF | TGCGCCAGCAGCTTGGACTTTGAGACCCAGTACTTC | - | TRBJ2-5 | once | TRBV5-1
CASSFSGAAYEQYF | TGTGCCAGCAGCTTTAGCGGGGCGGCCTACGAGCAGTACTTC | TRBD2 | TRBJ2-7 | - | TRBV7-2
CAWSESNGNTIYF | TGTGCCTGGAGTGAGAGTAATGGAAACACCATATATTTT | - | TRBJ1-3 | - | TRBV30
CASSTRTGDTEAFF | TGTGCCAGCAGCACAAGGACGGGAGACACTGAAGCTTTCTTT | - | TRBJ1-1 | - | TRBV9
CASSNFPDTVTEAFF | TGTGCCAGTAGTAATTTTCCGGACACTGTCACTGAAGCTTTCTTT | - | TRBJ1-1 | - | TRBV19
CASSWEGLAYGYTF | TGTGCCAGCAGCTGGGAGGGGCTGGCCTATGGCTACACCTTC | - | TRBJ1-2 | - | TRBV7-9
CASSSLRAPSTDTQYF | TGTGCCAGCAGCAGTCTAAGAGCTCCCTCCACAGATACGCAGTATTTT | - | TRBJ2-3 | - | TRBV11-2
CASRPGLATDTQYF | TGTGCCAGCAGGCCGGGACTAGCCACAGATACGCAGTATTTT | TRBD2 | TRBJ2-3 | - | TRBV2
CASSGGLAGAWETQYF | TGCGCCAGCAGCGGGGGACTAGCGGGGGCTTGGGAGACCCAGTACTTC | TRBD2 | TRBJ2-5 | once | TRBV5-1
CASSIKDRRPNNSPLHF | TGTGCCAGTAGTATAAAGGACAGGAGGCCGAATAATTCACCCCTCCACTTT | TRBD1 | TRBJ1-6 | - | TRBV19
CASSFGGRGHGYTF | TGTGCCAGCAGTTTTGGGGGCAGGGGGCATGGCTACACCTTC | TRBD1 | TRBJ1-2 | - | TRBV27
CASSFISSYNSPLHF | TGTGCCAGCAGTTTCATTAGCTCCTATAATTCACCCCTTCACTTT | - | TRBJ1-6 | - | TRBV27
CASSKTGGGQPQHF | TGTGCCAGCAGCAAAACAGGGGGCGGTCAGCCCCAGCATTTT | TRBD1 | TRBJ1-5 | - | TRBV28
CASSEFGQGDYEQYF | TGTGCCAGCAGTGAATTTGGACAGGGGGACTACGAGCAGTACTTC | TRBD1 | TRBJ2-7 | once | TRBV2
CARGTSGGSLAKNIQYF | TGTGCCAGAGGGACTAGCGGGGGGTCACTAGCCAAAAACATTCAGTACTTC | TRBD2 | TRBJ2-4 | once | TRBV2
CASSPSKGLKDEQFF | TGTGCCAGCAGTCCATCGAAGGGACTAAAAGATGAGCAGTTCTTC | TRBD2 | TRBJ2-1 | - | TRBV11-3
CASSLPSYNSPLHF | TGTGCCAGCAGCCTACCATCCTATAATTCACCCCTCCACTTT | - | TRBJ1-6 | - | TRBV7-8
CASSFQGSKAKNIQYF | TGTGCCAGCAGCTTCCAGGGATCTAAAGCCAAAAACATTCAGTACTTC | - | TRBJ2-4 | - | TRBV13
CASSLVVTGSYEQYF | TGTGCCAGCAGCTTAGTGGTGACAGGATCCTACGAGCAGTACTTC | - | TRBJ2-7 | - | TRBV7-3
CASSSQGAVSYEQYF | TGCGCCAGCAGCTCACAGGGGGCTGTCTCCTACGAGCAGTACTTC | TRBD1 | TRBJ2-7 | - | TRBV5-1